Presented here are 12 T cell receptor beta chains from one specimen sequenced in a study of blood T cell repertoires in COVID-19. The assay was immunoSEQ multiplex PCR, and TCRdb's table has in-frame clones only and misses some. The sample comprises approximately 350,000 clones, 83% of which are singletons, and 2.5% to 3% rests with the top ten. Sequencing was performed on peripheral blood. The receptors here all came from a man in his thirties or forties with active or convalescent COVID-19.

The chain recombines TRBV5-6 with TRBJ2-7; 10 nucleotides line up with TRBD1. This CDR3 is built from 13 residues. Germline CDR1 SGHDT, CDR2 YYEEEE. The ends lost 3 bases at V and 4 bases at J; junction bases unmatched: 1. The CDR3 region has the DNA TGTGCCAGCAGCTGGGGACAGGGGTACGAGCAGTACTTC. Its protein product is CASSWGQGYEQYF.

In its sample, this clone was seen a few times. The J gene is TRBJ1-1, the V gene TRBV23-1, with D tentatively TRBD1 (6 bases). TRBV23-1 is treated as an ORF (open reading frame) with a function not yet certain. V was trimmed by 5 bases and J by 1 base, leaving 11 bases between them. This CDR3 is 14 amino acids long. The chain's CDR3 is CASSFLGGNTEAFF. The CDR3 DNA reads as TGCGCCAGCAGTTTCCTAGGGGGGAACACTGAAGCTTTCTTT.

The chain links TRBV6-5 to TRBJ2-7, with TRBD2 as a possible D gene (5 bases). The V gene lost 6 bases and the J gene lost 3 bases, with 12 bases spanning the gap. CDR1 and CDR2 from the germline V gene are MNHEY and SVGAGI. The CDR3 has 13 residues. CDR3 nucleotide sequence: TGTGCCAGCAGCCGTACCCGGGGCTACGAGCAGTACTTC. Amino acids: CASSRTRGYEQYF.

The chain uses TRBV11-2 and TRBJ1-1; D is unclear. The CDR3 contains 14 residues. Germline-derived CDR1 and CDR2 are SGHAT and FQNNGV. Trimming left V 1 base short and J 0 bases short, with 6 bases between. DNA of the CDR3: TGTGCCAGCAGCTTAGCTGGAGTGAACACTGAAGCTTTCTTT. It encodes CASSLAGVNTEAFF.

DNA of the CDR3: TGTGCCAGCACCCTACCCTTGGCCAAAAACATTCAGTACTTC. Translated, it gives CASTLPLAKNIQYF. V gene TRBV6-5 combines with J gene TRBJ2-4; D is unclear. The CDR3 is 14 amino acids. The ends were cut back, 7 bases at V and 1 base at J, with 11 bases in the middle. Germline V gene data show CDR1 as MNHEY and CDR2 as SVGAGI.

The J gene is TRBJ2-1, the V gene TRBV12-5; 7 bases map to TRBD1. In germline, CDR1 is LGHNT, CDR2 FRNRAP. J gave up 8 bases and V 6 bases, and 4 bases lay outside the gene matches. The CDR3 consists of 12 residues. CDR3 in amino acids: CASGQGWDEQFF. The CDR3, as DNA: TGTGCTAGTGGACAGGGGTGGGATGAGCAGTTCTTC.

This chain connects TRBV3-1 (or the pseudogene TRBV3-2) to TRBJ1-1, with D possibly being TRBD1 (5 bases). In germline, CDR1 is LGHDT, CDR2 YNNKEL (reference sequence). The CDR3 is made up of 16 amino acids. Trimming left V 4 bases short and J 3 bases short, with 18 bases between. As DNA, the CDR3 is TGTGCCAGCAGCCCAATGGGCAGGGCGGGGGACACTGAAGCTTTCTTT. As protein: CASSPMGRAGDTEAFF.

CDR3 in amino acids: CASSRLQGYEQYF. The CDR3, as DNA: TGCGCCAGCAGCCGATTACAGGGCTACGAGCAGTACTTC. This chain uses TRBV5-1 with TRBJ2-7; D possibly corresponds to TRBD1 (6 bases). This CDR3 has 13 residues. The germline V and J ends were trimmed by 4 bases and 3 bases, with 11 bases remaining between them. Germline V gene lookup returns CDR1 SGHRS and CDR2 YFSETQ.

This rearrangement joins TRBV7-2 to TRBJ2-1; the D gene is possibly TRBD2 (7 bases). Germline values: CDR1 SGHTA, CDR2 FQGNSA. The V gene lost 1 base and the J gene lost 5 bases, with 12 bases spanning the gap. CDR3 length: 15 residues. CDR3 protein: CASSLEAGANNEQFF. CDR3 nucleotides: TGTGCCAGCAGCTTAGAGGCGGGGGCTAACAATGAGCAGTTCTTC.

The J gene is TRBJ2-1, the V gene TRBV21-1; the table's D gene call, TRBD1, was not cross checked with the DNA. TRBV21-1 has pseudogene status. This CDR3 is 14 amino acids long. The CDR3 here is CASNQGDRNNEQFF. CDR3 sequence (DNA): TGTGCCAGCAACCAGGGGGACCGCAACAATGAGCAGTTCTTC.

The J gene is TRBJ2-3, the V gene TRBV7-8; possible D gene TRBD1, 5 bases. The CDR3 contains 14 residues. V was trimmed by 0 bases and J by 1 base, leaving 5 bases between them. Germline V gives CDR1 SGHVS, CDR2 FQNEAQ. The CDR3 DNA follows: TGTGCCAGCAGCTTAGCAGGGGGCACAGATACGCAGTATTTT. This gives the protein CASSLAGGTDTQYF.

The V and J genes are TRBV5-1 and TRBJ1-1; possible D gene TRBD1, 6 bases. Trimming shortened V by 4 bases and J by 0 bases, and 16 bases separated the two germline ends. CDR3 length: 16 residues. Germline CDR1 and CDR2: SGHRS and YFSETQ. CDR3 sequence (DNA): TGCGCCAGCAGCCCCTTCAGGGGAGAGGTGAACACTGAAGCTTTCTTT. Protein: CASSPFRGEVNTEAFF.